Each of the 22 T cell receptor beta chains below was sequenced from the same sample in a study of CD8 T cells in ankylosing spondylitis. TCRdb passed the 5' RACE reads through MiXCR, listing each CDR3 protein once. This table has 180,000 or so distinct CDR3 sequences, roughly 11% appearing once. Sequenced material: blood, either unsorted or a sorted T cell fraction (not recorded which). These receptors all stem from a male donor with ankylosing spondylitis or in good health (not recorded which).

A word on this clonotype: This may come from a read error, since a much larger clone is one base off. The chain has TRBV6-1 and TRBJ1-2, with 7 bases fitting TRBD1. The CDR3 covers 14 residues. Germline V CDR1 and CDR2: MNHNS, SASEGT. The CDR3 DNA sequence: TGTGTCAGCAGTGGTACGACAGGGAACTATGGCTACACCTTC. This gives the protein CVSSGTTGNYGYTF.

The chain is built from TRBV10-3 and TRBJ2-7; 10 bases map to TRBD2. Germline trimming cut 4 bases from V and 0 bases from J; bases unmatched to any gene: 3. Germline CDR1 and CDR2: ENHRY and SYGVKD. This CDR3 spans 15 amino acids. CDR3 in DNA: TGTGCCATCAGTGGGCTAGCGGGAGTCTCCTACGAGCAGTACTTC. It specifies CAISGLAGVSYEQYF.

In its sample, this clonotype was seen many times. The chain is built from TRBV12-3 or TRBV12-4 and TRBJ1-1; D remains unclear. The CDR3 spans 13 residues. With 7 bases removed from V and 4 bases from J, the gap between germline ends came to 13 bases. The chain's CDR3 is CASKIQRSTEAFF. For the CDR3, the DNA is TGTGCCAGCAAAATTCAACGTAGCACTGAAGCTTTCTTT.

The chain has TRBV27 and TRBJ2-5, with a possible D match to TRBD1 (5 bases). Germline loops: CDR1 MNHEY, CDR2 SMNVEV (reference sequence). This CDR3 has 15 amino acids. Trimming removed 4 bases from V and 4 bases from J, with 16 bases in between. The CDR3 region has the DNA TGTGCCAGCAGTTCCCAGGGCTACTTTGGAGAGACCCAGTACTTC. Protein product: CASSSQGYFGETQYF.

In this sample, this clonotype turned up many times. This chain uses TRBV29-1 with TRBJ1-4; D ambiguous. CDR3 length equals 10 residues. Germline V gene data show CDR1 as SQVTM and CDR2 as ANQGSEA. The ends were cut back, 7 bases at V and 12 bases at J, with 12 bases in the middle. CDR3 in amino acids: CSALGEELFF. CDR3 coding DNA: TGCAGCGCCCTGGGAGAAGAACTGTTTTTT.

This clonotype was counted only a few times. The chain combines TRBV18 with TRBJ1-1; D perhaps matches TRBD1 (5 bases). Germline V lookup: CDR1 KGHSH, CDR2 LQKENI. V gave up 3 bases and J gave up 5 bases, with 19 bases separating them. The CDR3 runs to 16 residues. The CDR3 sequence: CASSPYGGQGGTEAFF. The CDR3 bases are TGTGCCAGCTCACCTTATGGAGGGCAGGGAGGAACTGAAGCTTTCTTT. The entire variable domain, with the rest obtained from reference TRBV18 and TRBJ1-1, is as follows: NAGVMQNPRHLVRRRGQEARLRCSPMKGHSHVYWYRQLPEEGLKFMVYLQKENIIDESGMPKERFSAEFPKEGPSILRIQQVVRGDSAAYFCASSPYGGQGGTEAFFGQGTRLTVV.

In its sample, this clonotype was seen many times. The rearrangement joins TRBV5-1 to TRBJ2-2, with 7 bases fitting TRBD1. Germline V gene lookup returns CDR1 SGHRS and CDR2 YFSETQ. V lost 2 bases to trimming and J lost 2 bases; unmatched junction nucleotides: 6. This CDR3 region has 16 residues. This chain's CDR3 is CASSLANRGNTGELFF. CDR3 sequence (DNA): TGCGCCAGCAGCTTAGCCAACAGGGGAAACACCGGGGAGCTGTTTTTT.

There are many counts of this clonotype. This chain links TRBV20-1 with TRBJ2-7; 12 positions match TRBD1. The V segment lost 5 bases and the J segment 7 bases; nucleotides outside the gene matches: 6. Germline-derived CDR1 and CDR2 are DFQATT and SNEGSKA (reference sequence). The CDR3 is 13 amino acids. Written as DNA, the CDR3 is TGCAGTGCTTCGGGACAGGGGGCCAAAGAGCAGTACTTC. Its protein product is CSASGQGAKEQYF.

This chain connects TRBV20-1 to TRBJ1-2; no clear D. CDR1 and CDR2 from the germline V gene are DFQATT and SNEGSKA (reference sequence). The CDR3 is 13 amino acids. The V and J ends lost 6 bases and 5 bases respectively, with 16 bases between them. CDR3 in DNA: TGCAGTGCGGTAGAGAGGAACGGTTATGGCTACACCTTC. As protein: CSAVERNGYGYTF.

This clonotype was seen repeatedly, ten times or more. The V gene is TRBV5-6, the J gene TRBJ1-1, with D perhaps matching TRBD1 (6 bases). CDR3 size: 14 residues. V lost 2 bases, J lost 5 bases, and 13 bases lay in between. Looked up from germline, CDR1 is SGHDT and CDR2 is YYEEEE. DNA for the CDR3: TGTGCCAGCAGCTTTCTCGGCAGGGGAACTGAAGCTTTCTTT. Translation: CASSFLGRGTEAFF.

This clonotype was recorded many times. The chain couples TRBV5-1 to TRBJ2-3; no firm D call. Per the germline V gene, CDR1 is SGHRS and CDR2 is YFSETQ. Trimming removed 0 bases from V and 2 bases from J, with 10 bases in between. The CDR3 extends over 15 amino acids. CDR3 region: CASSLVIDNTDTQYF. CDR3 DNA sequence: TGCGCCAGCAGCTTGGTGATCGATAACACAGATACGCAGTATTTT.

A remark on this clonotype: A single base separates this from a much larger clone, so it may be a read error. The V call is TRBV6-1, the J call TRBJ1-1, with D hard to call. Germline V gene data show CDR1 as MNHNS and CDR2 as SASEGT. This CDR3 comprises 16 residues. This CDR3 is CVSSVLNSGLGTEAFF. CDR3 bases: TGTGTCAGCAGTGTATTGAACAGCGGCCTAGGCACTGAAGCTTTCTTT.

This chain links TRBV4-3 with TRBJ2-7; 7 bases map to TRBD2. The junction had 11 bases not matched to a gene; V was cut back by 0 bases and J by 6 bases. Looked up from germline, CDR1 is LGHNA and CDR2 is YSLEER. This CDR3 is 16 amino acids long. This CDR3 is CASSQDSQRSGGEQYF. CDR3 in DNA: TGCGCCAGCAGCCAAGATAGCCAGCGCTCGGGGGGCGAGCAGTACTTC.

This clonotype was seen at least ten times. The chain combines TRBV28 with TRBJ2-2; TRBD1 aligns across 8 bases. Germline V gene data show CDR1 as MDHEN and CDR2 as SYDVKM. The CDR3 covers 12 residues. Losses at the gene ends were 7 bases for V and 6 bases for J; bases not matched to a gene: 1. This CDR3 reads CASKQGAGELFF. In DNA, the CDR3 is TGTGCCAGCAAACAGGGGGCCGGGGAGCTGTTTTTT.

Ten or more counts support this clonotype. The rearrangement links TRBV10-1 to TRBJ1-1; 8 bases agree with TRBD1. The length of the CDR3 is 16 residues. Trimming removed 6 bases from V and 0 bases from J; junction bases left unmatched: 9. Germline CDR1 and CDR2: WNHNN and SYGVQD (reference sequence). The CDR3 DNA sequence: TGCGCCAGCAGAGTCGACAGGGGAACGATGAACACTGAAGCTTTCTTT. Its translation: CASRVDRGTMNTEAFF.

This clonotype appeared many times. This chain connects TRBV5-1 to TRBJ2-1, with 10 nucleotides matching TRBD1. CDR1 and CDR2 (germline): SGHRS, YFSETQ. Trimming removed 5 bases from V and 4 bases from J; junction bases left unmatched: 6. The CDR3 sequence is 15 residues long. CDR3 loop: CASRAGQGEYNEQFF. The CDR3 DNA sequence: TGCGCCAGCAGGGCCGGACAGGGGGAATACAATGAGCAGTTCTTC.

This clonotype was seen at least ten times. V is TRBV5-1 and J is TRBJ2-5; tentatively, D is TRBD1 (6 bases). The CDR3 length is 15 residues. V lost 0 bases and J lost 2, with 11 bases in between. Germline V lookup: CDR1 SGHRS, CDR2 YFSETQ. The chain's CDR3 is CASSLGRTVQETQYF. CDR3 bases: TGCGCCAGCAGCTTGGGGAGGACAGTTCAAGAGACCCAGTACTTC.

This clonotype was found many times. The rearrangement joins TRBV20-1 to TRBJ1-4; D is uncertain. Trimming stripped 5 bases from V and 8 bases from J, with 15 bases between. This CDR3 contains 13 residues. The germline V gene encodes CDR1 DFQATT and CDR2 SNEGSKA (reference sequence). CDR3 nucleotide sequence: TGCAGTGCTGGGGAAACGTCTCGGGAAAAACTGTTTTTT. Residues: CSAGETSREKLFF.

This clonotype was counted a few times. The chain combines TRBV27 with TRBJ2-1; 8 nucleotides match TRBD1. Germline CDR1 reads MNHEY; CDR2 reads SMNVEV (reference sequence). V lost 5 bases to trimming and J lost 2 bases; unmatched junction nucleotides: 5. The CDR3 spans 15 residues. The CDR3 reads CASSPQTGAYNEQFF. The CDR3 DNA reads as TGTGCCAGCAGTCCTCAGACAGGGGCCTACAATGAGCAGTTCTTC.

This clonotype was counted many times. This sequence joins TRBV12-3 or TRBV12-4 and TRBJ2-1; D gene unclear. This CDR3 spans 13 amino acids. The ends were cut back, 4 bases at V and 8 bases at J, with 12 bases in the middle. The CDR3 loop is CASSYGLGDEQFF. CDR3 DNA: TGTGCCAGCAGTTACGGCCTAGGCGATGAGCAGTTCTTC.

This clonotype was recorded at least ten times. The chain combines TRBV6-1 with TRBJ1-1; D is possibly TRBD1 (5 bases). The CDR3 contains 14 residues. Germline V gives CDR1 MNHNS, CDR2 SASEGT. Trimming shortened V by 5 bases and J by 1 base, and 11 bases separated the two germline ends. In DNA form, the CDR3 reads TGTGCCAGCAGTCTCGCAGGGTCGAACACTGAAGCTTTCTTT. Translation gives CASSLAGSNTEAFF.

This clonotype was detected ten times or more. The chain joins TRBV21-1 to TRBJ2-4; the table's D gene call, TRBD1, was not cross checked with the DNA. TRBV21-1 constitutes a pseudogene. This CDR3 is built from 18 residues. CDR3 nucleotide sequence: TGTGCCAGCAGCAAAGCGGCCCCGGGACAGCGGGGTAGTCGCATTCAGTACTTC. Translating gives CASSKAAPGQRGSRIQYF.